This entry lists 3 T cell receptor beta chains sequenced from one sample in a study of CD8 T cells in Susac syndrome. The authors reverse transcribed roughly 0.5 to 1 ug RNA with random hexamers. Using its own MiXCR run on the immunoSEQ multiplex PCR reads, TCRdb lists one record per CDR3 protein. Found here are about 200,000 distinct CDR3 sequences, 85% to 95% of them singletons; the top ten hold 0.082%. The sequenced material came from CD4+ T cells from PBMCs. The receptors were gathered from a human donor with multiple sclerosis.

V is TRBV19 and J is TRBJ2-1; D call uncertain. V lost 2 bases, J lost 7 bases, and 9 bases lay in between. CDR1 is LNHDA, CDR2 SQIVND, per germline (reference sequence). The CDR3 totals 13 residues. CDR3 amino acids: CASSIQVENEQFF. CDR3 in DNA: TGTGCCAGTAGTATACAGGTGGAGAATGAGCAGTTCTTC.

The CDR3 reads CSVGTVRETQYF. The CDR3, as DNA: TGCAGCGTGGGGACAGTGCGGGAGACCCAGTACTTC. The V and J genes are TRBV29-1 and TRBJ2-5; 7 bases are shared with TRBD1. The CDR3 extends over 12 amino acids. V shed 6 bases, J shed 5 bases, and the junction held 6 bases outside the gene matches. CDR1 and CDR2 from the germline V gene are SQVTM and ANQGSEA. Combining the CDR3 with reference TRBV29-1 and TRBJ2-5 gives the whole variable domain SAVISQKPSRDICQRGTSLTIQCQVDSQVTMMFWYRQQPGQSLTLIATANQGSEATYESGFVIDKFPISRPNLTFSTLTVSNMSPEDSSIYLCSVGTVRETQYFGPGTRLLVL.

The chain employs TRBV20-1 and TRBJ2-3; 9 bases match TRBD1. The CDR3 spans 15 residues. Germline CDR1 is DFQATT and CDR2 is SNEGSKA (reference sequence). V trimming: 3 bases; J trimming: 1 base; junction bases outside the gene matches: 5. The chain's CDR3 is CSASLRDRGTDTQYF. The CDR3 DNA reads TGCAGTGCTAGCCTCCGGGACAGGGGCACAGATACGCAGTATTTT.